This TCR beta chain originates from a study of cytomegalovirus exposure and HLA in healthy donors. The PCR ran on 60 Vbeta and 13 Jbeta primers. The method was immunoSEQ multiplex PCR; TCRdb's version includes in-frame clones alone and lacks a portion of them. The sample shows 130,000 or so clones, approximately 80% of them seen only once. This TCR was sampled from a male donor in good health and CMV-seropositive. Sequencing was performed on PBMCs.

CDR3 sequence (DNA): TGCGCCAGCAGCTTGGAGGGAGGGTACGAGCAGTACTTC. Its translation: CASSLEGGYEQYF. This chain links TRBV5-1 with TRBJ2-7, with 7 bases identical to TRBD2. This CDR3 is built from 13 residues. J lost 4 bases, V lost 0 bases, and 1 base had no gene match. Germline V CDR1 and CDR2: SGHRS, YFSETQ.